This T cell receptor (beta chain) originates from a study of CXCR3-negative and CXCR3-positive naive CD8 T cells. Study-wide findings and caveats: TRB CDR3 hydrophobicity was greater in CXCR3-positive naive cells than in CXCR3-negative naive cells. Cryopreserved cells showed partially decreased CXCR3 expression, and most assays used fresh PBMCs.

In germline, CDR1 is SGHDT, CDR2 YYEEEE. The CDR3 consists of 15 residues. UMI-tagged TRB cDNA libraries were built via 5' RACE. With the 5' RACE reads reprocessed, TCRdb shows one record per CDR3 protein and no DNA. This sample's clone table lists about 150,000 distinct CDR3 sequences. As regards this clonotype: Its antigen is not known.

The V call is TRBV5-6, the J call TRBJ2-7; the D gene TCRdb calls, TRBD2, cannot be checked with no DNA. This TCR derives from a human donor in good health. Some clones in this sample may be carry-over from other donors' samples. Sample: naive CXCR3+ CD8+ T cells from blood. Described subset: CD45RO-CCR7+CD27+CD95- naive CD8+ T cells expressing CXCR3 (TNR3+). The CDR3 loop reads CASSPSGGPTYEQYF.